What follows is one TCR beta chain and its context. As yet, its antigen is unknown. These data come from a study of shared clonotypes between healthy human individuals. V trimming: 3 bases; J trimming: 2 bases; junction bases outside the gene matches: 6. The germline CDR1 and CDR2 sequences are MDHEN and SYDVKM. This CDR3 has 15 residues. The donors were all Caucasian adults (living in Nashville, Tennessee). Only in-frame clones appear in the TCRdb table, and some are missing; sequencing was by immunoSEQ multiplex PCR. The sample shows roughly 2 million clones, roughly 96% of them seen only once. Study results and caveats: A generally larger estimated richness was seen in naive subsets than in memory subsets.

The chain couples TRBV28 to TRBJ2-7, with TRBD2 identical over 8 bases. This TCR was sampled from a man aged 18 to 30 in good health. The sequenced sample consisted of naive CD4+ T cells sorted from blood. Subset in this sample: CD45RA+ positively selected. CDR3 region: CASSFVGSGAYEQYF. CDR3 bases: TGTGCCAGCAGTTTTGTTGGTAGCGGGGCCTACGAGCAGTACTTC.